This TCR beta chain was recorded in a study of CD8 T cells in ankylosing spondylitis (dated by TCRdb to the late 2010s). As for the study more broadly: The study profiled T cell receptor beta repertoires in healthy donors and ankylosing spondylitis patients to find disease-linked TCR variants. The whole study cohort included over a hundred healthy donors and around 25 ankylosing spondylitis patients. Peripheral blood was sampled, and synovial fluid was additionally collected from ankylosing spondylitis patients.

TCRdb records Illumina HiSeq 2500 as the sequencer. Quantitative 5'-RACE with molecular barcodes was used to prepare TCR beta libraries. Regarding the original processing steps: A new computational method, built on a probabilistic model of VDJ rearrangement, was used to identify disease-linked TCR variants. Through fastp at Q25 and MiXCR, TCRdb rebuilt clones from the public reads, retaining in-frame beta chains. Each CDR3 protein gets just one entry, which takes the most common genes and DNA from the rows behind it. Clone size and V and J calls follow TCRdb, not the original study. Recorded for this sample are 670,000 or so distinct CDR3 sequences; around 20% of them occurred a single time. In total, the top ten clones hold around a fifth of the sample. Results and caveats for the whole study, not just this receptor: In peripheral blood, the disease-linked clones were found at relatively low frequencies and had a CD8+ phenotype. Blood from ankylosing spondylitis patients appeared to be characterized by a TCR beta motif made up of eight highly homologous amino acid variants. Some motif variants were previously reported in synovial fluid and blood of reactive arthritis patients, suggesting common disease-initiation mechanisms. The disease-linked clones were reported to be significantly enriched in matched synovial fluid samples from ankylosing spondylitis patients.

This clonotype appeared a few times. Which antigen it targets is not known. Per-base qualities were not stored, and no clone one base away is much larger. The sequencing sample was made of blood, either unsorted or a sorted T cell fraction (not recorded which). The source of this sequence is a male donor with ankylosing spondylitis.

The CDR3 region has the sequence CASSQGQDNQPQHF. In nucleotide form, the sequence is TGTGCCAGCAGCCAGGGACAAGACAATCAGCCCCAGCATTTT. This chain joins TRBV27 to TRBJ1-5; the D region possibly corresponds to TRBD1 (6 bases align). The CDR3 contains 14 residues, cysteine and phenylalanine counted. Of all the DNA, just the CDR3 is kept, 42 bases in frame from base 1. V is clipped by 6 bases and J by 3 bases, and the sequence between their germline boundaries is 12 bases long. In the germline V gene (reference sequence), CDR1 corresponds to MNHEY and CDR2 to SMNVEV.